The next 16 T cell receptor beta chains were all read from a single sample in a study of cytomegalovirus exposure and HLA in healthy donors. Both 60 Vbeta primers and 13 Jbeta primers went into the PCR. Libraries were prepared by immunoSEQ multiplex PCR; TCRdb keeps only in-frame clonotypes and omits some of them. The sample holds 190,000 or so clones, approximately 83% seen once. The sample consisted of PBMCs. The receptors come from a woman aged 45 to 65 in good health and CMV-seropositive.

The chain links TRBV27 to TRBJ1-5, with a weak D call TRBD1 (6 bases). V lost 8 bases and J 1 base, leaving 15 bases between the germline ends. The CDR3 totals 15 residues. Per the germline V gene, CDR1 is MNHEY and CDR2 is SMNVEV (reference sequence). CDR3 coding DNA: TGTGCCAGCGGCATACAGGGCCGGAGCAATCAGCCCCAGCATTTT. This gives the protein CASGIQGRSNQPQHF.

The chain recombines TRBV2 with TRBJ1-2, with D hard to call. Deletions cut 5 bases from V and 8 bases from J, with 18 bases between. The CDR3 is 14 amino acids. CDR1 is SNHLY, CDR2 FYNNEI, per germline. The CDR3 DNA reads as TGTGCCAGCAGTAAGGGTCGGGAGGCCTCCGGCTACACCTTC. The encoded protein is CASSKGREASGYTF. The full variable domain, with the rest looked up from reference TRBV2 and TRBJ1-2, is EPEVTQTPSHQVTQMGQEVILRCVPISNHLYFYWYRQILGQKVEFLVSFYNNEISEKSEIFDDQFSVERPDGSNFTLKIRSTKLEDSAMYFCASSKGREASGYTFGSGTRLTVV.

CDR3 region: CASTGTLGATGELFF. As DNA, the CDR3 is TGTGCCAGCACTGGGACTTTAGGGGCCACCGGGGAGCTGTTTTTT. The chain uses TRBV2 and TRBJ2-2, with D perhaps TRBD2 (6 bases). The CDR3 covers 15 residues. Germline loops: CDR1 SNHLY, CDR2 FYNNEI. V was shortened by 7 bases and J by 4 bases, with 16 bases between the two germline ends.

This clone was counted once. The chain's CDR3 is CASSVVSYNEQFF. DNA of the CDR3: TGTGCCAGCAGCGTAGTCTCTTACAATGAGCAGTTCTTC. This chain uses TRBV9 with TRBJ2-1, with D hard to call. The CDR3 loop spans 13 amino acids. V lost 0 bases, J lost 4 bases, and 5 bases lay in between. Germline CDR1 SGDLS, CDR2 YYNGEE.

The chain employs TRBV6-5 and TRBJ2-7, with D possibly TRBD1 on 6 matching bases. Germline values: CDR1 MNHEY, CDR2 SVGAGI. The CDR3 covers 15 residues. V lost 8 bases and J 3 bases, leaving 20 bases between the germline ends. As DNA, the CDR3 is TGTGCCAGCTCTTATATACAGGGATTCGGCTACGAGCAGTACTTC. Amino acid sequence: CASSYIQGFGYEQYF.

The rearrangement links TRBV6-1 to TRBJ2-1; maybe TRBD1 (7 bases). There are 12 residues in the CDR3. The germline gives CDR1 MNHNS, CDR2 SASEGT. With 7 bases removed from V and 7 bases from J, the gap between germline ends came to 11 bases. In DNA, the CDR3 is TGTGCCAGCACCAGGGGGGATAATGAGCAGTTCTTC. Translating it yields CASTRGDNEQFF.

For the CDR3, the DNA is TGTGCCAGCTTTGAGGTCACCGGGGAGCTGTTTTTT. Protein sequence: CASFEVTGELFF. V gene TRBV6-5 combines with J gene TRBJ2-2; D not certain. Germline V gene sequence: CDR1 MNHEY, CDR2 SVGAGI. The CDR3 runs 12 residues. Trimming left V 8 bases short and J 4 bases short, with 8 bases between.

The J gene is TRBJ1-4, the V gene TRBV7-8, with D maybe TRBD1 (5 bases). Germline CDR1 is SGHVS and CDR2 is FQNEAQ. Trimming left V 1 base short and J 8 bases short, with 14 bases between. The CDR3 runs 15 residues. CDR3 amino acids: CASSLDWGVEEKLFF. In nucleotides, the CDR3 is TGTGCCAGCAGCTTAGATTGGGGGGTCGAGGAAAAACTGTTTTTT.

With respect to this clone: This CDR3 is missing its conserved last phenylalanine or tryptophan, likely due to a read error. No DNA is shown, since the ends of the CDR3 on it are uncertain; the CDR3 is the one TCRdb lists. This chain links TRBV23-1 with TRBJ2-4; no DNA check was done on the table's D call, TRBD1. TRBV23-1 is treated as an ORF (open reading frame) with a function not yet certain. The CDR3 numbers 11 amino acids, ends counted. This CDR3 is CASSQVSPRQC.

V usage is TRBV27 and J usage is TRBJ1-2; D is undetermined. CDR1 and CDR2 from the germline V gene are MNHEY and SMNVEV (reference sequence). The CDR3 loop spans 16 amino acids. V was shortened by 0 bases and J by 8 bases, with 19 bases between the two germline ends. CDR3 amino acids: CASSLSSGSSIGGYTF. The CDR3, as DNA: TGTGCCAGCAGTTTATCGAGTGGCAGCTCAATCGGGGGCTACACCTTC.

This clone has more than one count but fewer than ten. The chain uses TRBV7-2 and TRBJ2-7; 11 nucleotides line up with TRBD2. Germline V gene sequence: CDR1 SGHTA, CDR2 FQGNSA. With 7 bases clipped from V and 8 bases from J, the junction kept 10 bases outside the gene matches. This CDR3 has 14 amino acids. The DNA for the CDR3 is TGTGCCAGCACCGAGAGCACTAGCGGGGGTAAGCAGTACTTC. The encoded protein is CASTESTSGGKQYF.

The chain employs TRBV9 and TRBJ2-3, with 7 bases aligning to TRBD2. J lost 6 bases, V lost 2 bases, and 6 bases had no gene match. Germline lookup yields CDR1 SGDLS and CDR2 YYNGEE. This CDR3 has 14 residues. CDR3 nucleotide sequence: TGTGCCAGCAGCGTCGAGGGGCGGGGGGATACGCAGTATTTT. It translates to CASSVEGRGDTQYF. Filled out from reference TRBV9 and TRBJ2-3, the complete variable domain reads DSGVTQTPKHLITATGQRVTLRCSPRSGDLSVYWYQQSLDQGLQFLIQYYNGEERAKGNILERFSAQQFPDLHSELNLSSLELGDSALYFCASSVEGRGDTQYFGPGTRLTVL.

In its sample, this clone was seen once. The rearrangement joins TRBV4-1 to TRBJ2-1; 7 bases map to TRBD2. J was trimmed by 2 bases and V by 1 base; bases with no gene match: 5. Germline V gene data show CDR1 as MGHRA and CDR2 as YSYEKL. The CDR3 contains 16 residues. The CDR3 reads CASSQVGGLTYNEQFF. The DNA for the CDR3 is TGCGCCAGCAGCCAAGTGGGAGGGCTCACCTACAATGAGCAGTTCTTC.

V usage is TRBV14 and J usage is TRBJ1-1; D may be TRBD1 (5 bases). Trimming pared 1 base from V and 1 base from J, leaving 13 bases between. Germline CDR1 reads SGHDN; CDR2 reads FVKESK. The CDR3 is made up of 16 amino acids. CDR3 in amino acids: CASSQGGWGRNTEAFF. The CDR3, as DNA: TGTGCCAGCAGCCAAGGAGGTTGGGGCAGGAACACTGAAGCTTTCTTT. The variable domain in full, completed from reference TRBV14 and TRBJ1-1, reads EAGVTQFPSHSVIEKGQTVTLRCDPISGHDNLYWYRRVMGKEIKFLLHFVKESKQDESGMPNNRFLAERTGGTYSTLKVQPAELEDSGVYFCASSQGGWGRNTEAFFGQGTRLTVV.

This clone was counted only a few times. This sequence joins TRBV7-2 and TRBJ1-4; D may be TRBD1 (5 bases). Germline CDR1 and CDR2: SGHTA and FQGNSA. The CDR3 is 14 amino acids. Trimming shortened V by 3 bases and J by 8 bases, and 13 bases separated the two germline ends. The CDR3 reads CASSLGPHGEKLFF. As DNA, the CDR3 is TGTGCCAGCAGCTTGGGGCCCCACGGGGAAAAACTGTTTTTT.

The V gene is TRBV5-4, the J gene TRBJ2-4; 10 nucleotides line up with TRBD2. This CDR3 is built from 14 residues. Trimming cost V 0 bases and J 8 bases; bases outside gene matches: 2. Germline values: CDR1 SGHNT, CDR2 YYREEE (reference sequence). Here the CDR3 DNA reads TGTGCCAGCAGCTTGGCTAGCGGGGGAGACATTCAGTACTTC. Translation: CASSLASGGDIQYF.